This TCR beta chain comes out of a study of graft-versus-host responses after intestinal transplantation (dated by TCRdb to about 2021). Regarding the complete study: The transplants that recipients received were multivisceral, liver-intestinal, or isolated intestinal. Anti-thymocyte globulin induction was given to all recipients, followed by maintenance tacrolimus and steroids for approximately three years. Graft-versus-host and host-versus-graft alloreactive T cell clones were tracked in the graft, circulation and bone marrow after intestinal transplantation using bulk TCR-beta CDR3 sequencing. Alloreactive clones were identified by sequencing pre-transplant mixed lymphocyte reaction products and comparing them with unstimulated pre-transplant donor and recipient T cells. The cohort enrolled about 23 intestinal transplant recipients, one of whom was a retransplant, and a few patients without pretransplant specimens were excluded. Donor T cell macrochimerism was defined as a peak of at least 4% donor T cells among recipient peripheral blood mononuclear cells. Instead of going to the commercial service, samples from three later patients were sequenced in-house on an Illumina MiSeq and processed with MiXCR. Broad study findings and their caveats: GvH clones turned up in recipient bone marrow, with some appearing earlier in ileal mucosa or blood, a pattern consistent with an intestinal mucosal origin. In patients with donor T cell macrochimerism, the allografts had high GvH to HvG T cell clonal ratios. Conclusions were limited by the relatively low number and heterogeneity of intestinal transplant patients. Early after transplant, peak levels of circulating GvH clones were found to be associated with declines in HvG clones.

Library method: the immunoSEQ multiplex PCR assay. For most patients, high-throughput TCR-beta CDR3 sequencing of genomic DNA was performed by Adaptive Biotechnologies. Processing in the source paper ran as follows. TCR sequencing data for 18 patients were retrieved from Adaptive's ImmunoSEQ software; three other patients were processed with MiXCR and VDJtools. CDR3 nucleotide sequences shared between donor and recipient were removed because their origin could not be assigned. Alloreactive clones required at least 2-fold expansion over unstimulated cells and minimum CFSE-low frequency of 0.002% (template counts) or 0.001% (read counts). Clones were considered mappable if detected in sequenced pre-transplant spleen, lymph node, or MLR CFSE-low populations of the donor or recipient. Cumulative frequency of alloreactive clones was calculated as a percentage of all sequences weighted by copy number. TCRdb obtained this table from immuneACCESS and retained in-frame rearrangements with V and J assigned. These tables miss some clones; where compared with another copy, unresolved V genes account for less than half of the shortfall, and the remainder is unexplained. The V and J calls and clone size are taken from that table; D and trimming were inferred from the DNA. This sample is represented by about 43,000 clones; about 94% of them were singletons. Jointly, the top ten make up roughly 1.5% of the sample.

Notes on this clone: Its specific antigen is unknown. No per-base quality is available; no much larger clone lies one base away.

Blood samples were collected up to 4 times in the first month after transplant and then at least monthly when available. The CDR3 goes from the cysteine to the phenylalanine over 12 residues. The DNA shown is the 36-base CDR3, in frame from base 1. The trim is 4 bases for V and 3 bases for J, with a gap of 7 bases between the germline ends. CDR1 and CDR2 are read off the germline V gene as MDHEN and SYDVKM. The clonotype was recovered from a human patient who received an intestinal transplant, so some T cells may come from the graft donor. This specimen was PBMCs, taken more than 310 days after intestinal transplant. The rearrangement joined TRBV28 to TRBJ2-7, with no confident D gene call. The DNA reads as follows: TGTGCCAGCAGTTCCACTGACTACGAGCAGTACTTC. This gives the protein CASSSTDYEQYF.